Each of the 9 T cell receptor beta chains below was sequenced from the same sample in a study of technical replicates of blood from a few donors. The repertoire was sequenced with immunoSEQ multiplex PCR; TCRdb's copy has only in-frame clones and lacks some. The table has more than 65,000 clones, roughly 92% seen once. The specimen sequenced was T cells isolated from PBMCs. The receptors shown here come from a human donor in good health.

This CDR3 reads CASSQGGSTEAFF. The CDR3 nucleotides read TGTGCCAGCAGCCAGGGTGGGTCAACTGAAGCTTTCTTT. The gene calls are TRBV7-3 and TRBJ1-1; D is perhaps TRBD1 (5 bases). Germline CDR1 is SGHTA and CDR2 is FQGTGA. This CDR3 spans 13 amino acids. Trimming cost V 5 bases and J 5 bases, with 12 bases left between them.

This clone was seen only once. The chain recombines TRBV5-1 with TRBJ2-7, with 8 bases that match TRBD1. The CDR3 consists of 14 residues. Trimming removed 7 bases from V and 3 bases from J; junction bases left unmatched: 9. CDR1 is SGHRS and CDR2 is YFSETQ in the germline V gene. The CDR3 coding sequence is TGCGCCAGCGGTCAGACAGGGGCTGACTACGAGCAGTACTTC. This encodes CASGQTGADYEQYF.

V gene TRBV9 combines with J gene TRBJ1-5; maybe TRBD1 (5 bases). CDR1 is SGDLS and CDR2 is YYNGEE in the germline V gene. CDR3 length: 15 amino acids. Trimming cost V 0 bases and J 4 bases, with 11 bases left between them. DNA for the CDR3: TGTGCCAGCAGCGTAGGGGGCGGCACTAATCAGCCCCAGCATTTT. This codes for CASSVGGGTNQPQHF.

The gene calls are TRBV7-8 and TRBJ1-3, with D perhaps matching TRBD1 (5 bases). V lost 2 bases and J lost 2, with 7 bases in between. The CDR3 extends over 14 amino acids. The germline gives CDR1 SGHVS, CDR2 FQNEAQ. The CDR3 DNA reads TGTGCCAGCAGCTTACGGGGGGCTGGAAACACCATATATTTT. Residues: CASSLRGAGNTIYF.

The CDR3 sequence is CASSYSLALAGNTIYF. DNA of the CDR3: TGTGCCAGCAGTTACTCACTTGCCTTAGCGGGAAACACCATATATTTT. The rearrangement links TRBV6-5 to TRBJ1-3, with unresolved D. With 0 bases removed from V and 4 bases from J, the gap between germline ends came to 13 bases. The CDR3 extends over 16 amino acids. Germline CDR1 is MNHEY and CDR2 is SVGAGI.

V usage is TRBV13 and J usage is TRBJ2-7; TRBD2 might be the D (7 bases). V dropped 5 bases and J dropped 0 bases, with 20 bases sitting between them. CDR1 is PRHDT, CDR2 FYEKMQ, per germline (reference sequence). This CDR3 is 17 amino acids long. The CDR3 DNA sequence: TGTGCCAGCAGCCCCGGGGGGCTAGCGCAAACCTCCTACGAGCAGTACTTC. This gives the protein CASSPGGLAQTSYEQYF.

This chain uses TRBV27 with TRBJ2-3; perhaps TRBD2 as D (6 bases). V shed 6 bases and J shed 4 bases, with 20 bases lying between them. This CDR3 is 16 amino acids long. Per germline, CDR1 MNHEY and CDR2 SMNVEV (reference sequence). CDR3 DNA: TGTGCCAGCAGCCGGAGGGCAATGTTGGGCGCAGATACGCAGTATTTT. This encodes CASSRRAMLGADTQYF.

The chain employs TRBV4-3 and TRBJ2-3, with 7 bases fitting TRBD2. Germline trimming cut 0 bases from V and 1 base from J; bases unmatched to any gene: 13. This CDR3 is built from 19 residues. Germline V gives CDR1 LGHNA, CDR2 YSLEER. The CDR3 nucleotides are TGCGCCAGCAGCCAAGATACTCTGAGTTCTGCGGGGGGCACAGATACGCAGTATTTT. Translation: CASSQDTLSSAGGTDTQYF.

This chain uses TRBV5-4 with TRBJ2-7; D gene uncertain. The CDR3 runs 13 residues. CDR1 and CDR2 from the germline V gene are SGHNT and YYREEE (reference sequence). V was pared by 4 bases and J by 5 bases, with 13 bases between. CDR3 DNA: TGTGCCAGCAGCCCACCTTCCCACAACGAGCAGTACTTC. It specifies CASSPPSHNEQYF.